Described below is a single T cell receptor beta chain sequence and its context. Its cognate antigen is unknown. The table came from immunoSEQ multiplex PCR; TCRdb's copy has only in-frame clones and leaves some out. The sample has some 160,000 clones; around 94% are singletons. The sample originates from a study of T cell responses to AZD1222 COVID-19 vaccine. About the research overall: Second doses at about 4 or about 12 weeks were pooled. Study observations and caveats: The study found vaccine-associated CD4 TCRs spanning spike, dominant at 160-218 and 743-854. It should be noted that donors were predominantly white British and more often female, and clonal diversity was possibly underestimated. Nearly half of the spike-specific TCRs reportedly recognize variant regions that carry no mutations.

The CDR3 totals 13 residues. Trimming pared 6 bases from V and 6 bases from J, leaving 12 bases between. The germline V gene has CDR1 LGHDT and CDR2 YNNKEL (reference sequence). This chain uses TRBV3-1 (or the pseudogene TRBV3-2) with TRBJ2-1; possible D gene TRBD2, 7 bases. The starting material was peripheral blood, obtained on day 0 of AZD1222 vaccination. This receptor was taken from an adult in good health. CDR3 sequence reads: CASRRGGGNEQFF. For the CDR3, the DNA is TGTGCCAGCAGAAGGGGGGGAGGCAATGAGCAGTTCTTC.